The clone carrying this T cell receptor (beta chain) turned up a few times. The antigen is unknown. This sample was included in a study of CD8 T cells in ankylosing spondylitis. Construction of TCR beta libraries was performed using quantitative 5'-RACE with molecular barcodes. MiXCR, run by TCRdb on the 5' RACE reads, gives a single entry per CDR3 protein. Altogether approximately 300,000 distinct CDR3 sequences are present, less than 9.5% being singletons, with the ten largest covering just over 14%. Study findings and constraints: Reportedly, significant enrichment of disease-linked clones occurred in matched ankylosing spondylitis synovial fluid. Past research had described some motif variants in reactive arthritis synovial fluid and blood. Relatively rare in peripheral blood, disease-linked clones were also CD8+. Among TCR beta sequences, a motif of under ten highly homologous variants appeared characteristic of ankylosing spondylitis blood.

Germline CDR1 LNHNV, CDR2 YYDKDF (reference sequence). Between the trimmed V and J ends, which lost 1 base and 4 bases, there was a span of 10 bases. The CDR3 is 14 residues long. The clonotype originates from a male donor with ankylosing spondylitis. V gene TRBV15 combines with J gene TRBJ2-5; D ambiguous. Sequencing was carried out using blood, either unsorted or a sorted T cell fraction (not recorded which). This chain's CDR3 is CATSRVRLGETQYF. CDR3 nucleotides: TGTGCCACCAGCAGAGTCCGTCTGGGAGAGACCCAGTACTTC.